The source of this T cell receptor beta chain is a study of Tregs in tolerant kidney transplant recipients. TCRdb's copy holds only in-frame clones and misses some; the assay was immunoSEQ multiplex PCR. Of some 55,000 clones in the sample, approximately 85% are singletons; the top ten hold around 2.3%. This CDR3 is 18 amino acids long. The germline V and J ends were trimmed by 1 base and 9 bases, with 28 bases remaining between them. The TCR sequence derives from a human donor who received a combined kidney and bone marrow transplant. The sequences come from Tregs from blood, collected before the transplant. The chain uses TRBV23-1 and TRBJ2-7; D is unresolved. TRBV23-1 is an open reading frame, and its role is uncertain. CDR3 loop: CASSQLCLILWLGLWQYF. In nucleotides, the CDR3 is TGCGCCAGCAGTCAATTGTGCCTTATTCTATGGCTAGGCCTATGGCAGTACTTC.